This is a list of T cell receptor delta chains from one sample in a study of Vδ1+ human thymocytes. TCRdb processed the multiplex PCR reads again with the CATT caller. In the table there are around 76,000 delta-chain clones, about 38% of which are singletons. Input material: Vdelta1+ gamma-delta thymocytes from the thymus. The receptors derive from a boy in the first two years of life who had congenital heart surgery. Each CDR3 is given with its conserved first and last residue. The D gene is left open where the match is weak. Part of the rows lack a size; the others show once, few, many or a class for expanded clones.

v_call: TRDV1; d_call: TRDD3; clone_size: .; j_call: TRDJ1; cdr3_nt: TGTGCTCTTGGGGAACCTCTACCTTGGGGGGATACGCGGATCGATAAACTCATCTTT; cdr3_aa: CALGEPLPWGDTRIDKLIF
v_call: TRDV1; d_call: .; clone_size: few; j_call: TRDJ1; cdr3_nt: TGTGCTCTTGGGGGAGCCTTTCCGCTCTCCTTGTACACCGATAAACTCATCTTT; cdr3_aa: CALGGAFPLSLYTDKLIF
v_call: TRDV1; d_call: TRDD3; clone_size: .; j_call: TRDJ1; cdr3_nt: TGTGCTCTTGGGGAATTCGTTTCTGGGGGATACCGGTACACCGATAAACTCATCTTT; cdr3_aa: CALGEFVSGGYRYTDKLIF
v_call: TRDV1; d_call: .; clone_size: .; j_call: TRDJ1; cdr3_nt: TGTGCTCTTGGGAAACACCTTCCTACGTCTGGGGGATTGGACACCGATAAACTCATCTTT; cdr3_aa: CALGKHLPTSGGLDTDKLIF
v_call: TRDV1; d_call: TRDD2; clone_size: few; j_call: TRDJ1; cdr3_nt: TGTGCTCTTGGGGAACTAAAGCCTTCCTACTGGGGATCGAAAGCTTACACCGATAAACTCATCTTT; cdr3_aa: CALGELKPSYWGSKAYTDKLIF
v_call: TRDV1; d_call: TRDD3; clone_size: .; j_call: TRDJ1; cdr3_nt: TGTGCTCTTGGGGAATATACGAGTGGGGGATTTGGTTGCGATAAACTCATCTTT; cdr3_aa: CALGEYTSGGFGCDKLIF
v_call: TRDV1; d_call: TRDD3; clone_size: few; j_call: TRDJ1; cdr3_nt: TGTGCTCTTGGGGAACTAGGACCAGGGGAGGGGATATGCCGTGACCTGTACACCGATAAACTCATCTTT; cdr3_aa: CALGELGPGEGICRDLYTDKLIF
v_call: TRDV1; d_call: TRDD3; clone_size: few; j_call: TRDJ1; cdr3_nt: TGTGCTCTTGGGGTATTCCTACAGGATTACTGGGGGATACGAAGGTACACCGATAAACTCATCTTT; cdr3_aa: CALGVFLQDYWGIRRYTDKLIF
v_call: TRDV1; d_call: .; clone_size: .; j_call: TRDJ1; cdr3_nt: TGTGCTCTTGGGGAACTAGCGGCCGGGGGGTACACCGATAAACTCATCTTT; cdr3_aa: CALGELAAGGYTDKLIF
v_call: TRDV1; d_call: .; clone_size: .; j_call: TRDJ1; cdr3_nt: TGTGCTCTTGGGGAAACATTCATGGTACTGTTCACCGATAAACTCATCTTT; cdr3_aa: CALGETFMVLFTDKLIF
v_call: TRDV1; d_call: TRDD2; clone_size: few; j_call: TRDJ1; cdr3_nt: TGTGCTCTTGGGGAACCTAAACTTCCTACACGGGGAACCGATAAACTCATCTTT; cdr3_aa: CALGEPKLPTRGTDKLIF
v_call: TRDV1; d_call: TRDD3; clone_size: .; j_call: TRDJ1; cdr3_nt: TGTGCTCTTGGGGAACTCTTTCCTTGGGGGATACGTCAGACCGATAAACTCATCTTT; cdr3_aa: CALGELFPWGIRQTDKLIF
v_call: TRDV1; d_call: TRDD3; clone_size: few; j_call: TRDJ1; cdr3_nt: TGTGCTCTTGGTGGAACAACACCTCATTCCCTAACTGAGGGGATAACGGATTTGATAGGTAAACTCATCTTT; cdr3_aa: CALGGTTPHSLTEGITDLIGKLIF
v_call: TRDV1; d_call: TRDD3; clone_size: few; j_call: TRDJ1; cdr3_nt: TGTGCTCTTGGGGAACCTGGGGGTCCGGCCCTCGATAAACTCATCTTT; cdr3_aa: CALGEPGGPALDKLIF
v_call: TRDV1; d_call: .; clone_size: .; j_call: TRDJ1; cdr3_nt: TGTGCTCTCGCCCCAAGTACCGATAAACTCATCTTT; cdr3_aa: CALAPSTDKLIF
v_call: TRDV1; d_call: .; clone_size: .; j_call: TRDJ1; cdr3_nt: TGTGCTCTTGGGGAACGCCCGGTTAGCTTCCTAACGTACTGGGGGGACCGTTCGGCCGATAAACTCATCTTT; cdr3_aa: CALGERPVSFLTYWGDRSADKLIF
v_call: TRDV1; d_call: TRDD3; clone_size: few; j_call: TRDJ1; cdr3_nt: TGTGCTCTTGGGGAAATCCTGAGATGGGGGATACGTACCCTCTGTCTCGGCAAACTCATCTTT; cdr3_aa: CALGEILRWGIRTLCLGKLIF